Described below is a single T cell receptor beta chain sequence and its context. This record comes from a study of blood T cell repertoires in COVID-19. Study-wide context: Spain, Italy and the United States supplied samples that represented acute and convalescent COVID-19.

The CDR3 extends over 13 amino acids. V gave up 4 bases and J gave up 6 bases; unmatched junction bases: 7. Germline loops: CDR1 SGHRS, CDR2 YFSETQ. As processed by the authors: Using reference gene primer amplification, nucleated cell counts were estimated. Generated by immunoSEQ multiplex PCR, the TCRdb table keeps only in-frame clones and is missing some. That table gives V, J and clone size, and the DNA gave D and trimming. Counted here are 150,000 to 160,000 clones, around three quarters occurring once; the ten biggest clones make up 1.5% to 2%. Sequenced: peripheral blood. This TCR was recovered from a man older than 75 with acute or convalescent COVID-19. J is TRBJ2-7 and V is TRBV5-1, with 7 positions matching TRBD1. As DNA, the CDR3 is TGCGCCAGCAGCCCGGGACAGACGGGCGAGCAGTACTTC. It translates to CASSPGQTGEQYF.